A selection of T cell receptor beta chains follows, all from one sample in a study of graft-versus-host responses after intestinal transplantation. These receptors have no known antigen. The repertoire was sequenced with immunoSEQ multiplex PCR; TCRdb's copy has only in-frame clones and lacks some. This sample carries about 120,000 clones, 85% to 95% of them seen once, and the ten largest clones take roughly 3.5%. Here the sequenced sample was unstimulated CD8+ T cells sorted from spleen or lymph node cells, taken before intestinal transplant. These receptors were obtained from a human donor who received an intestinal transplant. Both conserved end residues are part of each CDR3. Each record gives: CDR3 length, J gene, V gene, clone size, D gene, CDR3 DNA, CDR3 protein. D genes are given only for firm matches. Expanded clones are given a class, and other clones once, few, many or no size at all.

cdr3_length: 16; j_call: TRBJ1-5; v_call: TRBV12-2; clone_size: NA; d_call: NA; cdr3_nt: TGTGCAAGTCGCCCCCCCGGGGGGAGGGCCAATCAGCCCCAGCATTTT; cdr3_aa: CASRPPGGRANQPQHF
cdr3_length: 16; j_call: TRBJ1-4; v_call: TRBV4-1; clone_size: few; d_call: TRBD1; cdr3_nt: TGCGCCAGCAGCCAAGGGACAGGGGGCTTTAATGAAAAACTGTTTTTT; cdr3_aa: CASSQGTGGFNEKLFF
cdr3_length: 14; j_call: TRBJ2-1; v_call: TRBV9; clone_size: NA; d_call: TRBD2; cdr3_nt: TGTGCCAGCAGCGTAGTAGCGGGGGACCCAGTGCAGTTCTTC; cdr3_aa: CASSVVAGDPVQFF
cdr3_length: 10; j_call: TRBJ2-7; v_call: TRBV20-1; clone_size: NA; d_call: NA; cdr3_nt: TGCAGTGCTAGCTGGGACGAGCAGTACTTC; cdr3_aa: CSASWDEQYF
cdr3_length: 16; j_call: TRBJ2-2; v_call: TRBV6-5; clone_size: NA; d_call: NA; cdr3_nt: TGTGCCAGCAGTTTCAGGGGGGCCGTCAGAACCGGGGAGCTGTTTTTT; cdr3_aa: CASSFRGAVRTGELFF
cdr3_length: 13; j_call: TRBJ2-7; v_call: TRBV4-1; clone_size: NA; d_call: NA; cdr3_nt: TGCGCCAGCAGCCTCCGGACAGACTACGAGCAGTACTTC; cdr3_aa: CASSLRTDYEQYF
cdr3_length: 14; j_call: TRBJ1-1; v_call: TRBV19; clone_size: NA; d_call: NA; cdr3_nt: TGTGCCAGTAGTACCTGGGGGATGAACACTGAAGCTTTCTTT; cdr3_aa: CASSTWGMNTEAFF
cdr3_length: 18; j_call: TRBJ2-7; v_call: TRBV4-3; clone_size: once; d_call: NA; cdr3_nt: TGCGCCAGCAGCCAAGAATTGGGGGGCGGGAGAGGGTCCTACGAGCAGTACTTC; cdr3_aa: CASSQELGGGRGSYEQYF
cdr3_length: 16; j_call: TRBJ1-2; v_call: TRBV11-2; clone_size: NA; d_call: NA; cdr3_nt: TGTGCCAGCAGCTTGCCCAACCAAGACGGCTACTATGGCTACACCTTC; cdr3_aa: CASSLPNQDGYYGYTF
cdr3_length: 15; j_call: TRBJ2-7; v_call: TRBV28; clone_size: NA; d_call: TRBD2; cdr3_nt: TGTGCCAGCAGTTTGACTAGCGGTTCCTCCTACGAGCAGTACTTC; cdr3_aa: CASSLTSGSSYEQYF
cdr3_length: 15; j_call: TRBJ1-1; v_call: TRBV6-1; clone_size: NA; d_call: NA; cdr3_nt: TGTGCCAGCAGTGAAGGGCGGAGATTGAACACTGAAGCTTTCTTT; cdr3_aa: CASSEGRRLNTEAFF
cdr3_length: 14; j_call: TRBJ2-7; v_call: TRBV9; clone_size: NA; d_call: NA; cdr3_nt: TGTGCCAGCAGCGTAAGACCCTTCGGCTACGAGCAGTACTTC; cdr3_aa: CASSVRPFGYEQYF
cdr3_length: 15; j_call: TRBJ2-7; v_call: TRBV10-1; clone_size: NA; d_call: NA; cdr3_nt: TGCGCCAGCAGTGTATGGGACCCCAAAGAAGGCGAGCAGTACTTC; cdr3_aa: CASSVWDPKEGEQYF
cdr3_length: 13; j_call: TRBJ2-7; v_call: TRBV4-1; clone_size: NA; d_call: TRBD2; cdr3_nt: TGCGCCAGCAGCCATGGACTAGCCGACGAGCAGTACTTC; cdr3_aa: CASSHGLADEQYF
cdr3_length: 15; j_call: TRBJ1-4; v_call: TRBV4-1; clone_size: NA; d_call: NA; cdr3_nt: TGCGCCAGCAGCCAAGGAAACAGCTTGGGGGGGAAACTGTTTTTT; cdr3_aa: CASSQGNSLGGKLFF
cdr3_length: 15; j_call: TRBJ2-7; v_call: TRBV27; clone_size: NA; d_call: TRBD1; cdr3_nt: TGTGCCAGCAGTCCCGAGAGGGGACAGGTCTACGAGCAGTACTTC; cdr3_aa: CASSPERGQVYEQYF
cdr3_length: 14; j_call: TRBJ2-7; v_call: TRBV9; clone_size: once; d_call: NA; cdr3_nt: TGTGCCAGCAGCGTAGCAGAGGGCTCCTACGAGCAGTACTTC; cdr3_aa: CASSVAEGSYEQYF
cdr3_length: 17; j_call: TRBJ2-3; v_call: TRBV9; clone_size: NA; d_call: NA; cdr3_nt: TGTGCCAGCAGCGTAGAGGACAGCCGCCGACGGGCAGATACGCAGTATTTT; cdr3_aa: CASSVEDSRRRADTQYF
cdr3_length: 16; j_call: TRBJ2-3; v_call: TRBV28; clone_size: NA; d_call: TRBD2; cdr3_nt: TGTGCCAGCAGTTTATGGTCTAGCGGGAGCACAGATACGCAGTATTTT; cdr3_aa: CASSLWSSGSTDTQYF
cdr3_length: 15; j_call: TRBJ1-1; v_call: TRBV19; clone_size: NA; d_call: TRBD1; cdr3_nt: TGTGCCAGTAGTATTAACAGGGGGCTCCCGATTGAAGCTTTCTTT; cdr3_aa: CASSINRGLPIEAFF
cdr3_length: 14; j_call: TRBJ1-3; v_call: TRBV9; clone_size: NA; d_call: NA; cdr3_nt: TGTGCCAGCAGCATGAAACCAGCGGGGGGCACCATATATTTT; cdr3_aa: CASSMKPAGGTIYF
cdr3_length: 12; j_call: TRBJ2-3; v_call: TRBV27; clone_size: once; d_call: NA; cdr3_nt: TGTGCCAGCAGTTCCGCCGTGGATACGCAGTATTTT; cdr3_aa: CASSSAVDTQYF
cdr3_length: 14; j_call: TRBJ2-7; v_call: TRBV30; clone_size: NA; d_call: NA; cdr3_nt: TGTGCCTGGAGTCCCAGCGAGGGCTCCTACGAGCAGTACTTC; cdr3_aa: CAWSPSEGSYEQYF
cdr3_length: 19; j_call: TRBJ1-2; v_call: TRBV9; clone_size: NA; d_call: TRBD1; cdr3_nt: TGTGCCAGCAGCGTAAACCCTCAGGGGGCGAATTTGATGGACTATGGCTACACCTTC; cdr3_aa: CASSVNPQGANLMDYGYTF
cdr3_length: 15; j_call: TRBJ2-2; v_call: TRBV9; clone_size: NA; d_call: NA; cdr3_nt: TGTGCCAGCAGCGAGGAACAGGGTGTAACCGGGGAGCTGTTTTTT; cdr3_aa: CASSEEQGVTGELFF
cdr3_length: 17; j_call: TRBJ2-7; v_call: TRBV7-2; clone_size: NA; d_call: TRBD2; cdr3_nt: TGTGCCAGCAGCTTAGAAGGGCCTAGCGGATATTCCTACGAGCAGTACTTC; cdr3_aa: CASSLEGPSGYSYEQYF